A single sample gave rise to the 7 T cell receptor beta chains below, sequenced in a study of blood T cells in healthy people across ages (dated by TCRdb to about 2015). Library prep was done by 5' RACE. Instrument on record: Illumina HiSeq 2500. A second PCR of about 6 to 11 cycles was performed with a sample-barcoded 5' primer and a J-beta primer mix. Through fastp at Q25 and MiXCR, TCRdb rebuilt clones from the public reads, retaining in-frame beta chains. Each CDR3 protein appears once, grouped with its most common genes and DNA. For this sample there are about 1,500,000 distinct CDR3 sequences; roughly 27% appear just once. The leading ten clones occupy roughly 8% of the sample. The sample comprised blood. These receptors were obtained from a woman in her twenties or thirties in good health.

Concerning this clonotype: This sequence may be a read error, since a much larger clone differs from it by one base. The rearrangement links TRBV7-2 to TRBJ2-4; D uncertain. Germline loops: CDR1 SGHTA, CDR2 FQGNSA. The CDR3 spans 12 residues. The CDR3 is CAGSPTGNIQYF. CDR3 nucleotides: TGTGCCGGCAGCCCGACCGGGAACATTCAGTACTTC.

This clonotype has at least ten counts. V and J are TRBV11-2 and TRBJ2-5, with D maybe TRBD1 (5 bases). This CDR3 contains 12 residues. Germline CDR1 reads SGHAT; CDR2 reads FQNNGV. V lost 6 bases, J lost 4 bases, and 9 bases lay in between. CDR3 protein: CASRSDRETQYF. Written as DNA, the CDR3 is TGTGCCAGCAGGTCCGACAGAGAGACCCAGTACTTC.

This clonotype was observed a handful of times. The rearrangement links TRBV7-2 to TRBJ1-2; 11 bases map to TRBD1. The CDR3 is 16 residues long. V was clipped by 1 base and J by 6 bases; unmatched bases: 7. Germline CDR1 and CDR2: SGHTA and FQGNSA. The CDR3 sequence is CASSLGTGGIRNGYTF. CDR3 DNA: TGTGCCAGCAGCTTAGGGACAGGGGGCATTCGCAATGGCTACACCTTC.

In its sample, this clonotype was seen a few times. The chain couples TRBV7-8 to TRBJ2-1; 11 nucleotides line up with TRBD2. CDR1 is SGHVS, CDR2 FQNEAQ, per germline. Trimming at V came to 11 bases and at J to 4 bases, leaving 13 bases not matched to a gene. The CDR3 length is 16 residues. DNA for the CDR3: TGTGCCGTGGCTAGCGGGAGGAGCCCCGGTTACAATGAGCAGTTCTTC. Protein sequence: CAVASGRSPGYNEQFF.

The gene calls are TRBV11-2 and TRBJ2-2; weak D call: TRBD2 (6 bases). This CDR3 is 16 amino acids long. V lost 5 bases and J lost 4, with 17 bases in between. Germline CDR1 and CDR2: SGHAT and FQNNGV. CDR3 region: CASSPGLKRRTGELFF. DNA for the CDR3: TGTGCCAGCAGCCCGGGACTCAAACGCCGCACCGGGGAGCTGTTTTTT.

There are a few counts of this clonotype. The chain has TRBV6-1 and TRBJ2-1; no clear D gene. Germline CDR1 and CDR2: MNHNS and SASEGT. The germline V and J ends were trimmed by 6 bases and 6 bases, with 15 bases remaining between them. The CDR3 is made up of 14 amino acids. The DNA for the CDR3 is TGTGCCAGCAGGGTCATAGTTATGACCAATGAGCAGTTCTTC. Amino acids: CASRVIVMTNEQFF.

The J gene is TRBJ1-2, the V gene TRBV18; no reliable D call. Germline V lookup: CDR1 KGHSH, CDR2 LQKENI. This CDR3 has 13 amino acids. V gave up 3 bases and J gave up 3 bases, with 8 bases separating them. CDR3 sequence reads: CASSPEVDYGYTF. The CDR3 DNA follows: TGTGCCAGCTCACCTGAGGTGGACTATGGCTACACCTTC.